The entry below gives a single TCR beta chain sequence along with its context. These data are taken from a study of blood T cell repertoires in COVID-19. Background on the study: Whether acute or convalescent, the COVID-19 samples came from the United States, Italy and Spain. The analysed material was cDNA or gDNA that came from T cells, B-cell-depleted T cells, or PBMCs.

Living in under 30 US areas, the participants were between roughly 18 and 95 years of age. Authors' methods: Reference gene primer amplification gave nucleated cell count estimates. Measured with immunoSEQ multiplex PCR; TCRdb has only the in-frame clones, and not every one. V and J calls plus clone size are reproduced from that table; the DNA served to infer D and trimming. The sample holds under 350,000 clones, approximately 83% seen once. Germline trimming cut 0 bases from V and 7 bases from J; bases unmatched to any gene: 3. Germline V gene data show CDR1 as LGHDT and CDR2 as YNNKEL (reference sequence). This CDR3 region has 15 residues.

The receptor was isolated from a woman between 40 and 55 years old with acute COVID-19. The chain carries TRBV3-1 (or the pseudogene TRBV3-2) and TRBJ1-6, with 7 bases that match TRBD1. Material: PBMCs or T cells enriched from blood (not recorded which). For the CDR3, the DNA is TGTGCCAGCAGCCAAGACCAACAGGGGAATTCACCCCTCCACTTT. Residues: CASSQDQQGNSPLHF.